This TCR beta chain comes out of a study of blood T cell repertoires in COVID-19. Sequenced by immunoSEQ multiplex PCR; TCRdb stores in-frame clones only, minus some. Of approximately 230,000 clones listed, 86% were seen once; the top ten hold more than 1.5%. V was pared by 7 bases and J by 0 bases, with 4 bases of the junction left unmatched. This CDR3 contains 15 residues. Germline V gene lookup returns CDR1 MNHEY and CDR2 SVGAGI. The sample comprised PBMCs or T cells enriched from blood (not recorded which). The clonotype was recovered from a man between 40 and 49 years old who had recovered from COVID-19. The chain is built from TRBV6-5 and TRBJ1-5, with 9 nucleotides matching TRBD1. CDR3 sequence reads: CASKVTGGSNQPQHF. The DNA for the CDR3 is TGTGCCAGCAAAGTGACAGGGGGTAGCAATCAGCCCCAGCATTTT.